This is a list of T cell receptor beta chains from one sample in a study of cytomegalovirus exposure and HLA in healthy donors. Here immunoSEQ multiplex PCR was the method, and the copy in TCRdb shows in-frame clones only, minus some. The data hold around 200,000 clones, with over 80% observed a single time. The source material was PBMCs. These receptors were collected from a man between 35 and 55 years old in good health and CMV-seropositive. CDR3s include the opening cysteine and the closing phenylalanine or tryptophan.

J gene	V gene	CDR3 protein
TRBJ2-6	TRBV25-1	CASSATGAGANVLTF
TRBJ2-1	TRBV18	CASSPGSSYNEQFF
TRBJ1-1	TRBV2	CASSEALGGTEAFF
TRBJ1-4	TRBV7-9	CASSLVGLLSGSEKLFF
TRBJ2-7	TRBV5-6	CASSLYAGAGSYEQYF
TRBJ1-1	TRBV5-1	CASSLLQGANTEAFF
TRBJ2-3	TRBV7-8	CASSSTGYSSGRAITDTQYF
TRBJ1-1	TRBV30	CAWSRDRGTTEAFF
TRBJ1-2	TRBV29-1	CSPVPQPYGYTF
TRBJ2-7	TRBV4-2	CASSQDAGLPYEQYF
TRBJ1-1	TRBV19	CASSIASGGAYPTEAFF
TRBJ2-1	TRBV12-5	CASGLDEASGSNEQFF
TRBJ2-5	TRBV6-1	CASSSQGFGETQYF
TRBJ2-1	TRBV6-1	CASSGGSQGVNEQFF
TRBJ1-4	TRBV7-6	CASSRGAQQEKLFF
TRBJ2-1	TRBV30	CAWLRGGGGYNEQFF
TRBJ2-1	TRBV29-1	CSAEASGDYNEQFF
TRBJ1-5	TRBV4-1	CASSPGTGEYSNQPQHF
TRBJ2-7	TRBV6-6	CASSYVDSPYEQYF
TRBJ1-1	TRBV28	CATERRGQEAFF
TRBJ2-2	TRBV12-5	CASGLITVVHNTGELFF
TRBJ1-1	TRBV4-2	CASSQNRGGNTEAFF
TRBJ1-2	TRBV30	CAWIFLRGSYYGYTF
TRBJ1-2	TRBV29-1	CSVGEGQGLIYGYTF
TRBJ2-1	TRBV9	CASSVSTGDEQFF
TRBJ2-1	TRBV7-2	CASSSIRENEQFF
TRBJ2-7	TRBV25-1	CASSWASKQYF
TRBJ1-3	TRBV7-3	CASSPRGDSGNTIYF
TRBJ2-7	TRBV25-1	CASSEGATYEQYF
TRBJ2-1	TRBV6-1	CASSEDSGSYNEQFF
TRBJ1-1	TRBV10-3	CAISDGGNTEAFF
TRBJ1-4	TRBV10-1	CASSEGGSGGKLFF
TRBJ1-2	TRBV19	CASSMGGNGYTF
TRBJ2-7	TRBV27	CASSFGLNSYEQYF
TRBJ1-4	TRBV6-1	CASSERGPNEKLFF
TRBJ2-7	TRBV30	CAWSDRGSYEQYF
TRBJ2-1	TRBV2	CASSAGGAYEQFF
TRBJ2-1	TRBV29-1	CSVYYQGALHNEQFF
TRBJ2-7	TRBV27	CASSTLSGTGAGEQYF
TRBJ2-7	TRBV20-1	CSASPGSEQYF
TRBJ2-1	TRBV30	CAWDSGQGVDEQFF
TRBJ2-1	TRBV7-3	CASSPLGGDEQFF
TRBJ1-2	TRBV7-9	CASSFSYQGTDYGYTF
TRBJ2-2	TRBV19	CASKRSGGVTGELFF
TRBJ2-1	TRBV9	CASSVMAGDYNEQFF
TRBJ1-1	TRBV11-2	CASSSPRTGLEAFF
TRBJ1-1	TRBV11-2	CASSSLGGRTEAFF
TRBJ1-4	TRBV30	CAGNRGGNNEKLFF